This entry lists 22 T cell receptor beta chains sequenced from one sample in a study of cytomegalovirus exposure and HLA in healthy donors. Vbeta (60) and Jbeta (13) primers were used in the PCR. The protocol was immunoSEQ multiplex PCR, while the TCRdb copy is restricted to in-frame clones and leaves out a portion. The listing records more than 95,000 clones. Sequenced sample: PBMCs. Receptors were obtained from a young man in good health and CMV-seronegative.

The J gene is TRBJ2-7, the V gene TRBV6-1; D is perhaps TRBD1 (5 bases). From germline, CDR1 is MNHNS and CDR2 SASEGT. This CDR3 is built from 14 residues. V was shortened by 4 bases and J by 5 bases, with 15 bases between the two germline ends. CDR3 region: CASSAVWGANEQYF. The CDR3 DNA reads TGTGCCAGCAGTGCCGTGTGGGGCGCTAACGAGCAGTACTTC.

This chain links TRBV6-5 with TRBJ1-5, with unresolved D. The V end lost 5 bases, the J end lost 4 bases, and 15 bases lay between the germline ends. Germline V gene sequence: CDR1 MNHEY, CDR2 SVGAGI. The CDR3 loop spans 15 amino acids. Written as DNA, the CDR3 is TGTGCCAGCAGTCCCGGGTCCCGGCTGAATCAGCCCCAGCATTTT. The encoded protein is CASSPGSRLNQPQHF.

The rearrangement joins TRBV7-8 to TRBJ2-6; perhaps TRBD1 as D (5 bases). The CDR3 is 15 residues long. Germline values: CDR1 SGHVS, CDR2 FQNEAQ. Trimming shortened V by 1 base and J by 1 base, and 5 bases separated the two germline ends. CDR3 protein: CASSLGQSGANVLTF. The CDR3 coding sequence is TGTGCCAGCAGCTTAGGACAGTCTGGGGCCAACGTCCTGACTTTC. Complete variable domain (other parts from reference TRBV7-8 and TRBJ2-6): GAGVSQSPRYKVAKRGQDVALRCDPISGHVSLFWYQQALGQGPEFLTYFQNEAQLDKSGLPSDRFFAERPEGSVSTLKIQRTQQEDSAVYLCASSLGQSGANVLTFGAGSRLTVL.

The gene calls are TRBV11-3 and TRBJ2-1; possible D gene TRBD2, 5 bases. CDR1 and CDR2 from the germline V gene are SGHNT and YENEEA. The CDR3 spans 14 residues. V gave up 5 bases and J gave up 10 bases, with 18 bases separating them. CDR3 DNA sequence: TGTGCCAGCAGCCACGGGCCGAAAACGGGGGAGCAGTTCTTC. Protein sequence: CASSHGPKTGEQFF.

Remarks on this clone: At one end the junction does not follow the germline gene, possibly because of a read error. The CDR3 region has the DNA TGTGCCAGCAGACGCCCGGGGACAGGGTGGAACTTT. Translation: CASRRPGTGWNF. V is TRBV27 and J is TRBJ1-6; TRBD1 matches at 9 bases. The germline V gene encodes CDR1 MNHEY and CDR2 SMNVEV (reference sequence). The CDR3 runs 12 residues.

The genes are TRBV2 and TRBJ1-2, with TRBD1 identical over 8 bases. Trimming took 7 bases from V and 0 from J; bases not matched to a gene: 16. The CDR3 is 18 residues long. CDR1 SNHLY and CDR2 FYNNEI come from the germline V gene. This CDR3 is CASISLKRTGQANYGYTF. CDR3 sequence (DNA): TGTGCCAGCATTTCCCTCAAACGGACGGGACAGGCTAACTATGGCTACACCTTC.

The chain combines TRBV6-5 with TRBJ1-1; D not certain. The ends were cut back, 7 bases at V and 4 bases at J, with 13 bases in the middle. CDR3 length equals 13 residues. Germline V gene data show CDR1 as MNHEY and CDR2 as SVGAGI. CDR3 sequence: CASKYSEATEAFF. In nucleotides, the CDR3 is TGTGCCAGCAAGTACAGTGAAGCCACTGAAGCTTTCTTT.

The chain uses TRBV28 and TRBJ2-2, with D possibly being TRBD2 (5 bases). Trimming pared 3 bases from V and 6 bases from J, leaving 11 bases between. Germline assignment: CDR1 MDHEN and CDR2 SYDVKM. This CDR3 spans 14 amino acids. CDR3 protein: CASSFRTEAGELFF. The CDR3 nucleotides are TGTGCCAGCAGTTTCCGAACGGAGGCCGGGGAGCTGTTTTTT.

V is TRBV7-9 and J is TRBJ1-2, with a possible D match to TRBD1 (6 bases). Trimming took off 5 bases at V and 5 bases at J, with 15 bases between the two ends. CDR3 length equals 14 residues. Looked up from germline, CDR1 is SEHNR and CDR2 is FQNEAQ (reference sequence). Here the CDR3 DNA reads TGTGCCAGCAGCGGCCAGGGGAGTCCGTATGGCTACACCTTC. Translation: CASSGQGSPYGYTF. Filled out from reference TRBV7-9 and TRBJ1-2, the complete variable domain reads DTGVSQNPRHKITKRGQNVTFRCDPISEHNRLYWYRQTLGQGPEFLTYFQNEAQLEKSRLLSDRFSAERPKGSFSTLEIQRTEQGDSAMYLCASSGQGSPYGYTFGSGTRLTVV.

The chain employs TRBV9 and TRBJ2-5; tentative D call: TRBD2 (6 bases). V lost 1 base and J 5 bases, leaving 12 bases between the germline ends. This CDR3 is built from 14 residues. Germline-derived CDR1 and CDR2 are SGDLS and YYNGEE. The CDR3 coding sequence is TGTGCCAGCAGCGTAAGGGGAGGCGGCGAGACCCAGTACTTC. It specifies CASSVRGGGETQYF.

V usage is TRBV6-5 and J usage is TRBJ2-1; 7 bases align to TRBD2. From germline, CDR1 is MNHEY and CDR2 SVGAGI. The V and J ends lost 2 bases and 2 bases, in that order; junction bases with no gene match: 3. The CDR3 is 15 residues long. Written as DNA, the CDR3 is TGTGCCAGCAGTTACCGGCTAGCGGCCTACAATGAGCAGTTCTTC. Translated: CASSYRLAAYNEQFF.

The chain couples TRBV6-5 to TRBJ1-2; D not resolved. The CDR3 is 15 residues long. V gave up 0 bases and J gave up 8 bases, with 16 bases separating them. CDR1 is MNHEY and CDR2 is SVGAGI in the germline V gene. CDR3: CASSYSSLGIRGYTF. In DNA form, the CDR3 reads TGTGCCAGCAGTTACTCATCCCTCGGTATCCGGGGCTACACCTTC.

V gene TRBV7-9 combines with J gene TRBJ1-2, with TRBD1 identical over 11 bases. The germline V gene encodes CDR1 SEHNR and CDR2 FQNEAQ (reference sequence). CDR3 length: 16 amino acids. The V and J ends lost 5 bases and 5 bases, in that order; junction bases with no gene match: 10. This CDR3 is CASSLPGQGESYGYTF. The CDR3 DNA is TGTGCCAGCAGCCTTCCGGGACAGGGGGAATCATATGGCTACACCTTC.

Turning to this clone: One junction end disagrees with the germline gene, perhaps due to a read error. Here the CDR3 reads CASSYVLAERSSCEQYF. As DNA, the CDR3 is TGCGCCAGCAGCTATGTTCTCGCCGAGCGGAGCTCCTGCGAGCAGTACTTC. The chain employs TRBV4-1 and TRBJ2-7, with D maybe TRBD2 (5 bases). Germline CDR1 and CDR2: MGHRA and YSYEKL. The CDR3 spans 17 residues.

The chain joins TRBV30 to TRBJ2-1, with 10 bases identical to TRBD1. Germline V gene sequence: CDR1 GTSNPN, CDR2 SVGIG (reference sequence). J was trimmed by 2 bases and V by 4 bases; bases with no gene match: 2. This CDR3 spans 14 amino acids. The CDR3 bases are TGTGCCTGGAAGGGACAGGGGACCTACAATGAGCAGTTCTTC. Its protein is CAWKGQGTYNEQFF.

This CDR3 is CATNPEGEGGTKQYF. Here the CDR3 DNA reads TGTGCCACCAACCCCGAAGGAGAAGGGGGCACCAAGCAGTACTTC. The chain has TRBV2 and TRBJ2-7, with 7 bases lining up with TRBD1. The ends lost 10 bases at V and 8 bases at J; junction bases unmatched: 20. The CDR3 is 15 amino acids. The germline CDR1 and CDR2 sequences are SNHLY and FYNNEI.

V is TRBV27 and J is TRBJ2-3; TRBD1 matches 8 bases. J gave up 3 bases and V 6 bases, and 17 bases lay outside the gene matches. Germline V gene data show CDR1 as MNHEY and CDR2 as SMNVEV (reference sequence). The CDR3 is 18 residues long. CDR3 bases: TGTGCCAGCAGCACGAGGGCACCAGGGGGCGCGGGAACAGATACGCAGTATTTT. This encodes CASSTRAPGGAGTDTQYF.

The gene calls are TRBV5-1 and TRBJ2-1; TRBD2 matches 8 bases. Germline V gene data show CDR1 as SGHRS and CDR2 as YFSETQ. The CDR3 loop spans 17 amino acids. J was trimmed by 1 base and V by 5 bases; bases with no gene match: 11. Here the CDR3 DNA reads TGCGCCAGCAGGTCCATAGCGGGACGCGTTTCCTACAATGAGCAGTTCTTC. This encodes CASRSIAGRVSYNEQFF.

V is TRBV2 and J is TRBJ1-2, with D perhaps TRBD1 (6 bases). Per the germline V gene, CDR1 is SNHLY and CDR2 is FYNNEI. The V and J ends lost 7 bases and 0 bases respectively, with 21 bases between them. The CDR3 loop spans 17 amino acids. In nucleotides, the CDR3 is TGTGCCAGCAAGCGGACAGTGATATGGGGCTCTAACTATGGCTACACCTTC. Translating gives CASKRTVIWGSNYGYTF. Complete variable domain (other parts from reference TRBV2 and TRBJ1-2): EPEVTQTPSHQVTQMGQEVILRCVPISNHLYFYWYRQILGQKVEFLVSFYNNEISEKSEIFDDQFSVERPDGSNFTLKIRSTKLEDSAMYFCASKRTVIWGSNYGYTFGSGTRLTVV.

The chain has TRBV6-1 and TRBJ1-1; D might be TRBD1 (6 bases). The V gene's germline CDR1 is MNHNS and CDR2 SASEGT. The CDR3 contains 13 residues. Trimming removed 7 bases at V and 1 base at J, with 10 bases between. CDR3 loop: CASTVTGNTEAFF. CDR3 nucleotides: TGTGCCAGCACCGTGACAGGGAACACTGAAGCTTTCTTT.

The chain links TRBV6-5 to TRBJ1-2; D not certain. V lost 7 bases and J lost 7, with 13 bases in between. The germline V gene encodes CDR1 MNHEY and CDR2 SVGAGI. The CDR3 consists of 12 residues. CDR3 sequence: CASTAVRGGYTF. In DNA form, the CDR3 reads TGTGCCAGCACTGCGGTCCGGGGTGGCTACACCTTC.

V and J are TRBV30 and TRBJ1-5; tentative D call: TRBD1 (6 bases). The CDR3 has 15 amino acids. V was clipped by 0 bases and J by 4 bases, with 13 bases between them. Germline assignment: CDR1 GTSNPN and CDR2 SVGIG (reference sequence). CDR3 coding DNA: TGTGCCTGGAGTGTGGGGGCAGGGACGAATCAGCCCCAGCATTTT. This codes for CAWSVGAGTNQPQHF.